Listed here is a single T cell receptor (beta chain). Its target is unknown. This specimen belongs to a study of T cells in Graves' hyperthyroidism and ophthalmopathy. Study observations and caveats: Through a model of 13 V-J features, ophthalmopathy was separated from stable hyperthyroidism.

Amplification targeted TCR beta CDR3 regions from RNA transcripts. An initial round of RT-PCR targeting the TCR CDR3 relied on the HTBI primer set. TCRdb re-analysed the multiplex PCR reads in MiXCR, keeping a single row per CDR3 protein. The sample has about 400,000 distinct CDR3 sequences, roughly 25% seen once; the top ten hold 73%. It was considered stable Graves' hyperthyroidism when ophthalmopathy did not progress within 18 months. Those with hyperthyroidism were 18 to 65 years old, newly diagnosed, and ill for under 2 months. Diagnoses rested on clinical symptoms, serum thyroxine and TRAb, thyroid ultrasound and orbital computed tomography. Trimming took 3 bases from V and 10 from J, leaving 9 bases between them. Germline assignment: CDR1 DFQATT and CDR2 SNEGSKA (reference sequence). The CDR3 loop spans 11 amino acids.

Sequenced material: blood. The chain recombines TRBV20-1 with TRBJ1-4, with D tentatively TRBD1 (5 bases). The sequence derives from a man in his fifties with Graves' hyperthyroidism. DNA of the CDR3: TGCAGTGCTAGGGTGGGGGGAAAACTGTTTTTT. It encodes CSARVGGKLFF.